These 20 T cell receptor beta chains originate from one sample sequenced in a study of blood T cell repertoires in COVID-19. Data came from immunoSEQ multiplex PCR; TCRdb stores just in-frame clones and leaves some out. The table records 200,000 to 250,000 clones, about 88% of them present only once. The specimen sequenced was PBMCs or T cells enriched from blood (not recorded which). These receptors all stem from a woman aged 30 to 39 who had recovered from COVID-19.

In DNA, the CDR3 is TGCGCCAGCAGCCAAGATCCCTGGACAGGGGGTAACTATGGCTACACCTTC. It encodes CASSQDPWTGGNYGYTF. The chain joins TRBV4-3 to TRBJ1-2; 10 bases agree with TRBD1. This CDR3 has 17 amino acids. Per the germline V gene, CDR1 is LGHNA and CDR2 is YSLEER. J lost 1 base, V lost 0 bases, and 5 bases had no gene match.

This sequence joins TRBV12-3 or TRBV12-4 and TRBJ1-5, with D hard to call. The CDR3 extends over 13 amino acids. V was cut by 7 bases and J by 4 bases, with 11 bases left in between. The CDR3 coding sequence is TGTGCCAGCACCACCCGGGGTAATCAGCCCCAGCATTTT. Translated, it gives CASTTRGNQPQHF.

This sequence joins TRBV2 and TRBJ1-2, with a possible D match to TRBD1 (6 bases). The CDR3 is 13 amino acids. The germline V gene has CDR1 SNHLY and CDR2 FYNNEI. The V and J ends lost 6 bases and 3 bases respectively, with 11 bases between them. The CDR3 region has the DNA TGTGCCAGCAGGAGGGACAACCACTATGGCTACACCTTC. As protein: CASRRDNHYGYTF.

This chain uses TRBV7-2 with TRBJ2-1; 16 nucleotides line up with TRBD2. Trimming at V came to 5 bases and at J to 14 bases, leaving 6 bases not matched to a gene. This CDR3 has 14 amino acids. The germline V gene encodes CDR1 SGHTA and CDR2 FQGNSA. In DNA form, the CDR3 reads TGTGCCAGCAGCCAGGGACTAGCGGGGGGGCCTGAGTTCTTC. It specifies CASSQGLAGGPEFF.

The gene calls are TRBV4-3 and TRBJ1-1; no clear D. From germline, CDR1 is LGHNA and CDR2 YSLEER. CDR3 length: 13 residues. Trimming shortened V by 0 bases and J by 7 bases, and 9 bases separated the two germline ends. The CDR3 nucleotides read TGCGCCAGCAGCCAAGATATAACATATGAAGCTTTCTTT. This codes for CASSQDITYEAFF.

V and J are TRBV5-6 and TRBJ1-6; D uncertain. This CDR3 region has 14 residues. Germline V lookup: CDR1 SGHDT, CDR2 YYEEEE. V shed 2 bases and J shed 1 base, with 4 bases lying between them. CDR3 in DNA: TGTGCCAGCAGCTTCAGGTCCTATAATTCACCCCTCCACTTT. Protein product: CASSFRSYNSPLHF.

This chain joins TRBV4-1 and TRBJ2-3; no definite D call. Germline V gene data show CDR1 as MGHRA and CDR2 as YSYEKL. The CDR3 extends over 16 amino acids. Trimming took off 3 bases at V and 4 bases at J, with 17 bases between the two ends. In DNA form, the CDR3 reads TGCGCCAGCAGCCAGACTTCACCGTCCTTTGCAGATACGCAGTATTTT. Translation gives CASSQTSPSFADTQYF.

V is TRBV7-2 and J is TRBJ2-5, with a weak D call TRBD1 (7 bases). Germline V gene lookup returns CDR1 SGHTA and CDR2 FQGNSA. The CDR3 consists of 14 residues. V lost 3 bases and J lost 7, with 15 bases in between. The CDR3 spells CASSFGQGGRTQYF. The CDR3, as DNA: TGTGCCAGCAGCTTTGGGCAGGGGGGCCGGACCCAGTACTTC.

The chain is built from TRBV6-5 and TRBJ1-2; 8 nucleotides match TRBD1. Germline loops: CDR1 MNHEY, CDR2 SVGAGI. V shed 6 bases, J shed 7 bases, and the junction held 7 bases outside the gene matches. This CDR3 comprises 13 residues. CDR3 DNA sequence: TGTGCCAGCAGACCCGGACAGGGACTTGGCTACACCTTC. This sequence encodes CASRPGQGLGYTF.

The chain is built from TRBV9 and TRBJ2-1; TRBD1 matches at 9 bases. Germline V gene lookup returns CDR1 SGDLS and CDR2 YYNGEE. The V and J ends lost 3 bases and 2 bases, in that order; junction bases with no gene match: 9. This CDR3 region has 17 residues. As DNA, the CDR3 is TGTGCCAGCAGCGCCCCCACCGGGACAGGGACCTACAATGAGCAGTTCTTC. Its protein product is CASSAPTGTGTYNEQFF.

The chain employs TRBV21-1 and TRBJ1-4; TRBD1, the table's D call, was not compared with the DNA. TRBV21-1 is recorded as a pseudogene. CDR3 length: 19 amino acids. CDR3 region: CASSKGPGTATTPNEKLFF. CDR3 in DNA: TGTGCCAGCAGCAAGGGCCCCGGGACAGCGACAACCCCAAATGAAAAACTGTTTTTT.

The chain combines TRBV7-2 with TRBJ1-2; 9 bases are shared with TRBD1. CDR3 length equals 16 residues. Germline CDR1 SGHTA, CDR2 FQGNSA. Trimming took 2 bases from V and 2 from J; bases not matched to a gene: 6. The CDR3: CASSLNGGTGNYGYTF. In DNA form, the CDR3 reads TGTGCCAGCAGCTTAAATGGAGGGACAGGGAACTATGGCTACACCTTC. Variable domain in full (rest from reference TRBV7-2 and TRBJ1-2): GAGVSQSPSNKVTEKGKDVELRCDPISGHTALYWYRQSLGQGLEFLIYFQGNSAPDKSGLPSDRFSAERTGGSVSTLTIQRTQQEDSAVYLCASSLNGGTGNYGYTFGSGTRLTVV.

This chain connects TRBV7-2 to TRBJ2-2, with TRBD2 identical over 12 bases. The germline gives CDR1 SGHTA, CDR2 FQGNSA. The CDR3 is made up of 17 amino acids. V was clipped by 5 bases and J by 7 bases; unmatched bases: 11. DNA for the CDR3: TGTGCCAGCAGCCCCGTAGGGCTAGCGGGGGGGGGCGGGGAGCTGTTTTTT. Protein sequence: CASSPVGLAGGGGELFF.

The CDR3 DNA is TGTGCCAGCAGCCCACAACTAGCGGGGGGTAATGAGCAGTTCTTC. Protein sequence: CASSPQLAGGNEQFF. The chain recombines TRBV7-2 with TRBJ2-1; 12 nucleotides match TRBD2. Germline V gene lookup returns CDR1 SGHTA and CDR2 FQGNSA. V gave up 5 bases and J gave up 7 bases; unmatched junction bases: 6. The CDR3 is made up of 15 amino acids.

This chain links TRBV5-1 with TRBJ2-7; 9 nucleotides align to TRBD1. This CDR3 spans 16 amino acids. With V trimmed by 5 bases and J by 5 bases, 14 bases remained unmatched. The germline V gene has CDR1 SGHRS and CDR2 YFSETQ. The CDR3 nucleotides are TGCGCCAGCAGAAGCGTCCCACAGGGGGCGGGTCACGAGCAGTACTTC. It translates to CASRSVPQGAGHEQYF. Together with reference TRBV5-1 and TRBJ2-7, the CDR3 gives the full variable domain: KAGVTQTPRYLIKTRGQQVTLSCSPISGHRSVSWYQQTPGQGLQFLFEYFSETQRNKGNFPGRFSGRQFSNSRSEMNVSTLELGDSALYLCASRSVPQGAGHEQYFGPGTRLTVT.

The V and J genes are TRBV27 and TRBJ2-5; 9 nucleotides match TRBD2. V trimming: 6 bases; J trimming: 3 bases; junction bases outside the gene matches: 5. Germline assignment: CDR1 MNHEY and CDR2 SMNVEV (reference sequence). CDR3 length equals 14 residues. Here the CDR3 DNA reads TGTGCCAGCAGCCCTAGCGGGGCCGAAGAGACCCAGTACTTC. As protein: CASSPSGAEETQYF.

This chain uses TRBV18 with TRBJ1-2; D is ambiguous. V was pared by 1 base and J by 0 bases, with 12 bases between. This CDR3 is built from 16 residues. Germline CDR1 reads KGHSH; CDR2 reads LQKENI. The CDR3 spells CASSPRRDSANYGYTF. The CDR3 DNA follows: TGTGCCAGCTCACCACGAAGAGACTCAGCTAACTATGGCTACACCTTC.

This chain links TRBV14 with TRBJ2-1, with 7 positions matching TRBD1. CDR1 is SGHDN and CDR2 is FVKESK in the germline V gene. V was pared by 0 bases and J by 0 bases, with 5 bases of the junction left unmatched. The CDR3 sequence is 17 residues long. The CDR3 is CASSQDMGQFSYNEQFF. In DNA form, the CDR3 reads TGTGCCAGCAGCCAAGACATGGGACAGTTCTCCTACAATGAGCAGTTCTTC.

This chain links TRBV3-1 (or the pseudogene TRBV3-2) with TRBJ2-7, with D possibly matching TRBD2 (6 bases). The CDR3 totals 17 residues. In germline, CDR1 is LGHDT, CDR2 YNNKEL (reference sequence). V dropped 0 bases and J dropped 0 bases, with 15 bases sitting between them. The DNA for the CDR3 is TGTGCCAGCAGCCAAGATTCAGGCCTAGCGTACTCCTACGAGCAGTACTTC. It is translated as CASSQDSGLAYSYEQYF.

The chain has TRBV3-1 (or the pseudogene TRBV3-2) and TRBJ2-1, with 11 bases identical to TRBD1. The ends lost 4 bases at V and 9 bases at J; junction bases unmatched: 11. The CDR3 runs 16 residues. Germline loops: CDR1 LGHDT, CDR2 YNNKEL (reference sequence). CDR3 in amino acids: CASSLIRGTGGSEQFF. CDR3 nucleotides: TGTGCCAGCAGCCTAATCAGAGGGACAGGGGGAAGTGAGCAGTTCTTC.